This T cell receptor beta chain was identified during a study of CD8 T cells in Susac syndrome. From blood CD8+ and CD4+ T cells, the TCR beta chain was sequenced. Treatment-naive patients with stable or active relapsing-remitting disease were the multiple sclerosis controls. Bulk CD8+ and CD4+ cells came from magnetic negative isolation; CD8+ TEMRA by FACS. RNA was extracted with the RNeasy kit, and a quantity of about 0.45 to 1 ug was reverse transcribed using random hexamers. A single record per CDR3 protein comes from TCRdb applying MiXCR to the immunoSEQ multiplex PCR reads. The repertoire holds about 300,000 distinct CDR3 sequences, around 89% seen once, with 0.18% in the top ten. CDR1 KGHDR and CDR2 SFDVKD come from the germline V gene. There are 15 residues in the CDR3. The V segment lost 4 bases and the J segment 3 bases; nucleotides outside the gene matches: 3.

The clonotype was recovered from a human donor with multiple sclerosis. Material for sequencing was CD8+ T cells from PBMCs. The J gene is TRBJ2-2, the V gene TRBV24-1; the match to TRBD1 covers 8 bases. This chain's CDR3 is CATSESDRDTGELFF. The CDR3 bases are TGTGCCACCAGTGAGTCGGACAGGGACACCGGGGAGCTGTTTTTT.